This T cell receptor (beta chain) was recorded in a study of PD-1 blockade in classical Hodgkin lymphoma. Using immunoSEQ multiplex PCR, the repertoire was profiled, and TCRdb retains in-frame clones only, with some absent. The table includes 30,000 to 40,000 clones, 80% to 95% detected once. Study outcomes and limitations: Newly diagnosed patients reportedly had lower baseline TCR diversity than healthy donors. TCR diversity in CD4+, not CD8+, cells rose significantly by C4D1. Among the patients, those starting nivolumab under 1 year after ASCT were excluded. It was among complete responders that baseline diversity resembled that of newly diagnosed patients.

The patients all showed relapse after autologous stem cell transplantation, while their brentuximab vedotin exposure varied. The CD4+ T cells used were purified from thawed PBMCs through magnetic negative selection. As concerns this clone: The antigen is unknown.

The germline gives CDR1 MNHEY, CDR2 SVGAGI. The V and J ends lost 4 bases and 7 bases respectively, with 7 bases between them. This CDR3 has 12 amino acids. V is TRBV6-5 and J is TRBJ2-2; D is possibly TRBD1 (5 bases). This clonotype was obtained from a human donor with classical Hodgkin lymphoma. Source: CD4+ T cells from blood, taken at baseline. The CDR3 DNA follows: TGTGCCAGCAGTTTGGGGCGCGGGGAGCTGTTTTTT. It yields the protein CASSLGRGELFF.